This paragraph covers one T cell receptor beta chain sequence. Antigen specificity is unknown. The data were taken from a study of somatic mutations in cytotoxic T cells in rheumatoid arthritis. Study information: Right after diagnosis, and before any treatment had started, patient peripheral blood (almost 31 ml EDTA) was drawn. Study-wide results and caveats: Nobody adjusted the slight TRBV07 underrepresentation in rheumatoid arthritis patients for multiple comparisons. Between rheumatoid arthritis patients and age-matched healthy controls, CD8+ T-cell clonality showed no significant difference.

The length of the CDR3 is 11 residues. CDR1 WSHSY and CDR2 SAAADI come from the germline V gene. V lost 2 bases, J lost 13 bases, and 6 bases lay in between. Method: immunoSEQ multiplex PCR; TCRdb's copy keeps in-frame clones and lacks some. The table has 13,000 to 15,000 clones, about three quarters seen once. The gene calls are TRBV10-2 and TRBJ2-6; no clear D. This sequence was found in an adult with rheumatoid arthritis. Sequences were obtained from CD8+ T cells sorted from blood. CDR3 nucleotide sequence: TGCGCCAGCAGTGAGGGAAGGGTCCTGACTTTC. This sequence encodes CASSEGRVLTF.